This TCR beta chain was recorded in a study of control samples from healthy donors and cancer patients. Sequenced by immunoSEQ multiplex PCR; TCRdb stores in-frame clones only, minus some. Of around 150,000 clones in the sample, approximately 86% were seen once. Trimming took 7 bases from V and 4 from J, leaving 9 bases between them. The CDR3 is 12 amino acids. Germline V gene lookup returns CDR1 MDHEN and CDR2 SYDVKM. Sequenced sample: blood. The clonotype comes from a man aged 18-30 years in good health. The V and J genes are TRBV28 and TRBJ2-3, with unresolved D. The DNA of the CDR3 is TGTGCCAGCACGACCTACGCAGATACGCAGTATTTT. Translated: CASTTYADTQYF. Full variable domain (remainder filled in from reference TRBV28 and TRBJ2-3): DVKVTQSSRYLVKRTGEKVFLECVQDMDHENMFWYRQDPGLGLRLIYFSYDVKMKEKGDIPEGYSVSREKKERFSLILESASTNQTSMYLCASTTYADTQYFGPGTRLTVL.